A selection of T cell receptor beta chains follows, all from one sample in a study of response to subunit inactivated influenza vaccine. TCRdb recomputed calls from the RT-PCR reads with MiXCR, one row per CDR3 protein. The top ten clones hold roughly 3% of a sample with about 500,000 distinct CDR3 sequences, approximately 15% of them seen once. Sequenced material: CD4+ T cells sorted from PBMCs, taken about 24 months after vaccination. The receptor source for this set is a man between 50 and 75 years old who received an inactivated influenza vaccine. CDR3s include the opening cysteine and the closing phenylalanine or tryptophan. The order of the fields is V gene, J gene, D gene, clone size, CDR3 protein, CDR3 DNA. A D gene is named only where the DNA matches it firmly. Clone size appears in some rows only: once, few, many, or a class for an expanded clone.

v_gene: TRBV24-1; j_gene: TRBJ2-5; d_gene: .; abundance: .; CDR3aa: CATSDLDSQETQYF; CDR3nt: TGTGCCACCAGTGATTTAGACAGCCAAGAGACCCAGTACTTC
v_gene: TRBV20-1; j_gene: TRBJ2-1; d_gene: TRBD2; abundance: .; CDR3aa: CSARPRDIAGHGNEQFF; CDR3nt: TGCAGTGCCCGACCCAGAGATATAGCGGGACACGGAAATGAGCAGTTCTTC
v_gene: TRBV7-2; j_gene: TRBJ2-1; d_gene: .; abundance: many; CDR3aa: CASSWLPGSGNNEQFF; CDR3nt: TGTGCCAGCAGTTGGTTGCCGGGATCCGGAAACAATGAGCAGTTCTTC
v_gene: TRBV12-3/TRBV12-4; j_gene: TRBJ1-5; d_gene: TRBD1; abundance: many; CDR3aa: CASSSTGGGQPQHF; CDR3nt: TGTGCCAGCAGTTCAACAGGGGGCGGTCAGCCCCAGCATTTT
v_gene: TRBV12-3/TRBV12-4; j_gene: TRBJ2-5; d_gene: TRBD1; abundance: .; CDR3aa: CASTGPGGDETQYF; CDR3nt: TGTGCCAGCACCGGCCCAGGGGGCGATGAGACCCAGTACTTC
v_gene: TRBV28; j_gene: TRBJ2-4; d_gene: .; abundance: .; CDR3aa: CASSSPMDPGAKNIQYF; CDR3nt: TGTGCCAGCAGTTCTCCAATGGACCCTGGGGCCAAAAACATTCAGTACTTC
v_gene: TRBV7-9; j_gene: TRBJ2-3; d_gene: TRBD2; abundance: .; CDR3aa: CASSTGGAADTQYF; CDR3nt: TGTGCCAGCAGCACGGGAGGTGCGGCAGATACGCAGTATTTT
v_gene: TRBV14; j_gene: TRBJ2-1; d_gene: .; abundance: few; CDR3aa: CASSQWVGESYNEQFF; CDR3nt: TGTGCCAGCAGCCAATGGGTGGGTGAATCCTACAATGAGCAGTTCTTC
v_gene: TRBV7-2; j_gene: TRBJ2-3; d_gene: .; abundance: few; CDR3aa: CASSSLGSTDTQYF; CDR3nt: TGTGCCAGCAGCTCATTAGGTAGCACAGATACGCAGTATTTT
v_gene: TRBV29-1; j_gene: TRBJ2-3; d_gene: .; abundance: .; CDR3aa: CSVGTLRDTQYF; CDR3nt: TGCAGCGTCGGGACTCTTCGGGATACGCAGTATTTT